This TCR beta chain was sequenced during a study of CD8+ T cells in alopecia areata. Broader study findings: Lesional scalp, especially alopecia totalis/universalis, showed higher clonality than normal scalp.

The germline gives CDR1 SGHTA, CDR2 FQGTGA. This CDR3 has 16 amino acids. V lost 5 bases and J lost 3, with 19 bases in between. Extraction and reverse transcription of RNA yielded cDNA as the sequencing template. TCRdb keeps only in-frame clones here, not all; method: immunoSEQ multiplex PCR. The sample consists of 110,000 to 150,000 clones, roughly 54% of them appearing once. Noted treatment: oral pan-JAK inhibitor, 5-10 mg twice daily. Researchers picked out CD4+ and CD8+ T cells from PBMCs by sorting. Comment on this clone: What it binds is unknown.

The sequence was collected from a human donor with alopecia areata. This sequence joins TRBV7-3 and TRBJ1-2; D possibly corresponds to TRBD1 (6 bases). Sequenced here: CD8+ T cells sorted from blood, sampled at week 4, from a patient treated with tofacitinib. This chain's CDR3 is CASSPTGDTRDYGYTF. CDR3 sequence (DNA): TGTGCCAGCAGCCCCACCGGGGACACTCGGGACTATGGCTACACCTTC.